This T cell receptor beta chain originates from a study of cytomegalovirus exposure and HLA in healthy donors. Study as a whole: From donors who were HLA-typed, an early data release held about 85 million unique TCRs. The study, taken as a whole, reports: In a later analysis, V- and J-gene trimming of beta chains associated with a DCLRE1C missense variant, replicated independently. The study dropped some indistinguishable V segments, TRBV6-2 and TRBV6-3 among them.

The PCR made use of 60 Vbeta and 13 Jbeta primers. The method was immunoSEQ multiplex PCR; TCRdb's version includes in-frame clones alone and lacks a portion of them. The sample yields approximately 170,000 clones, 85% seen once. As to this clone: Its antigen is not identified.

The CDR3 has 15 amino acids. Trimming cost V 6 bases and J 1 base; bases outside gene matches: 2. CDR1 is ENHRY, CDR2 SYGVKD, per germline. The chain is built from TRBV10-3 and TRBJ2-2; TRBD2 agrees at 10 bases. The clonotype comes from a boy aged 2-9 years in good health and CMV-seronegative. Sequenced: PBMCs. DNA of the CDR3: TGTGCCATCAGCTCTAGCGGGAGGAACACCGGGGAGCTGTTTTTT. It translates to CAISSSGRNTGELFF.